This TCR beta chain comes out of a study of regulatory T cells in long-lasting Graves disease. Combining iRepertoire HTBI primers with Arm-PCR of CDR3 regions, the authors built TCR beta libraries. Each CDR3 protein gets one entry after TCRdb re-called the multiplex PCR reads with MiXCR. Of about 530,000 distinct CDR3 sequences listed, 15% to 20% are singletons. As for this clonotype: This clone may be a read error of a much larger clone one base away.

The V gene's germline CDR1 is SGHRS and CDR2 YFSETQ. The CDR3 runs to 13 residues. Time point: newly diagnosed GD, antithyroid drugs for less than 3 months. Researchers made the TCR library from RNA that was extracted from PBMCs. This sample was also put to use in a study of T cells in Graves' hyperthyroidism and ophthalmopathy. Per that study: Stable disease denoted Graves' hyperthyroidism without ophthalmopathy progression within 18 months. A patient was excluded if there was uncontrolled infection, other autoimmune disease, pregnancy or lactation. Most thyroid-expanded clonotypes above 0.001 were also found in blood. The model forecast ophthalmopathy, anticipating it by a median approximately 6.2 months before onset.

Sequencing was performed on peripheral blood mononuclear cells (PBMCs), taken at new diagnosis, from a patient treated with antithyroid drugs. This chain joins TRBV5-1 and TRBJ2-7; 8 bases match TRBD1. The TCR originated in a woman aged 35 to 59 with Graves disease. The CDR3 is CASRRQGTYEQYF. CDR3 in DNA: TGTGCCAGCAGGAGACAGGGGACCTACGAGCAGTACTTC.